These 16 T cell receptor beta chains share one sample of origin, sequenced in a study of tumor-infiltrating lymphocytes in primary liver carcinoma. Starting from roughly 0.5 ug of total RNA, TCR beta cDNA was produced with a primer in the constant region. Libraries covering TCR beta were generated through three nested multiplex PCR rounds (using a slightly modified ARM-PCR). Rounds one and two of PCR, each of 10 cycles, were primed with TRBV1-TRBV30 forward primers and a C-beta reverse primer. TCRdb recomputed calls from the multiplex PCR reads with MiXCR, one row per CDR3 protein. The sample shows a few hundred thousand distinct CDR3 sequences, about three fifths of them seen only once. The researchers obtained blood RNA from unsorted whole blood and also extracted germline DNA. Sequencing was performed on peripheral blood. These receptors originate from a woman in her thirties with primary liver carcinoma and hepatitis B virus infection.

J is TRBJ2-2 and V is TRBV6-5; TRBD1 is a possible D gene (5 bases). This CDR3 comprises 17 residues. Looked up from germline, CDR1 is MNHEY and CDR2 is SVGAGI. V lost 9 bases and J lost 12, with 32 bases in between. CDR3 residues: CASSAGLAWVIAGKLFF. CDR3 nucleotide sequence: TGTGCCAGTAGTGCCGGTCTGGCGTGGGTTATAGCAGGGAAGCTGTTTTTT.

On this clonotype: This sequence may be a read error, since a much larger clone differs from it by one base. V gene TRBV4-1 combines with J gene TRBJ2-7, with 7 bases that match TRBD1. Germline CDR1 is MGHRA and CDR2 is YSYEKL. The CDR3 contains 14 residues. The CDR3 protein is CASTPRQGTYGQYF. As DNA, the CDR3 is TGCGCCAGCACCCCGAGACAGGGAACCTACGGGCAGTACTTC.

On this clonotype: The final CDR3 position lacks the conserved phenylalanine or tryptophan, pointing to a likely read error. V gene TRBV12-3 or TRBV12-4 combines with J gene TRBJ1-5, with D unresolved. The CDR3 contains 13 residues. The CDR3 spells CTSRPGLGQPQHS. The DNA for the CDR3 is TGTACCAGCAGGCCGGGGTTGGGTCAGCCCCAGCATTCT.

The sample holds many counts of this clonotype. The rearrangement links TRBV11-3 to TRBJ1-2, with D possibly being TRBD1 (5 bases). The length of the CDR3 is 16 residues. Looked up from germline, CDR1 is SGHNT and CDR2 is YENEEA. V lost 2 bases and J 3 bases, leaving 16 bases between the germline ends. Here the CDR3 DNA reads TGTGCCAGCAGCTTATTCGGCGGGGCCTCGGACTATGGCTACACCTTC. It specifies CASSLFGGASDYGYTF.

The rearrangement links TRBV28 to TRBJ2-7; 10 bases are a match to TRBD1. The CDR3 runs to 17 residues. Trimming took 5 bases from V and 3 from J; bases not matched to a gene: 13. The germline V gene encodes CDR1 MDHEN and CDR2 SYDVKM. The CDR3 nucleotides read TGTGCCAGCAGTCCCAGTGGGGGGGACAGGGGATTCTACGAGCAGTACTTC. Residues: CASSPSGGDRGFYEQYF. The full variable domain, its missing parts supplied by reference TRBV28 and TRBJ2-7, is DVKVTQSSRYLVKRTGEKVFLECVQDMDHENMFWYRQDPGLGLRLIYFSYDVKMKEKGDIPEGYSVSREKKERFSLILESASTNQTSMYLCASSPSGGDRGFYEQYFGPGTRLTVT.

This clonotype appeared a few times. The V call is TRBV12-3 or TRBV12-4, the J call TRBJ2-2; no firm D call. There are 13 residues in the CDR3. Trimming removed 1 base at V and 8 bases at J, with 8 bases between. This CDR3 is CASSLGFLGELFF. CDR3 DNA: TGTGCCAGCAGTTTAGGTTTTTTGGGGGAGCTGTTTTTT.

J is TRBJ2-3 and V is TRBV7-9; tentative D call: TRBD2 (6 bases). Trimming took 1 base from V and 0 from J, leaving 14 bases between them. The CDR3 is made up of 17 amino acids. CDR1 is SEHNR, CDR2 FQNEAQ, per germline (reference sequence). The CDR3 DNA sequence: TGTGCCAGCAGCTTAGGCGGGACGACCGCTAGCACAGATACGCAGTATTTT. Its protein is CASSLGGTTASTDTQYF.

This clonotype was observed many times. This chain links TRBV12-3 or TRBV12-4 with TRBJ1-2, with D unclear. The CDR3 contains 13 residues. V was cut by 3 bases and J by 1 base, with 6 bases left in between. The CDR3 region is CASSLLVNYGYTF. The DNA for the CDR3 is TGTGCCAGCAGTTTGTTGGTTAACTATGGCTACACCTTC.

The CDR3 region has the DNA TGCAGCGCGTCCAGGTGGCGTACAGATACGCAGTATTTT. Translation gives CSASRWRTDTQYF. The rearrangement uses TRBV29-1 and TRBJ2-3, with D unresolved. V gave up 7 bases and J gave up 3 bases, with 14 bases separating them. CDR1 and CDR2 (germline): SQVTM, ANQGSEA. This CDR3 contains 13 residues.

This clonotype has just a few counts. This is likely a read error, given that the CDR3 carries no conserved phenylalanine or tryptophan at its end. This chain joins TRBV7-9 and TRBJ2-7, with a weak D call TRBD2 (5 bases). This CDR3 is built from 12 residues. V was shortened by 8 bases and J by 2 bases, with 10 bases between the two germline ends. CDR1 is SEHNR, CDR2 FQNEAQ, per germline (reference sequence). The CDR3 DNA reads as TGTGCCAGCGTGCGGGTTCCCTACGAGCAGTACCTC. This translates into CASVRVPYEQYL.

This clonotype was found a few times. V is TRBV7-9 and J is TRBJ2-5, with 7 bases lining up with TRBD1. CDR3 size: 13 residues. With 5 bases clipped from V and 2 bases from J, the junction kept 2 bases outside the gene matches. CDR1 and CDR2 from the germline V gene are SEHNR and FQNEAQ (reference sequence). Written as DNA, the CDR3 is TGTGCCAGCAGCCTACAGGGGCAAGAGACCCAGTACTTC. Translating it yields CASSLQGQETQYF.

Notes on this clonotype: A much larger clone is a single base away; this may be a read error. V is TRBV12-3 or TRBV12-4 and J is TRBJ2-6; the D call may be TRBD1 or TRBD2 (5 bases each). The CDR3 runs 13 residues. The CDR3: CASSFSGASVLTF. CDR3 DNA sequence: TGTGCCAGCAGTTTTTCCGGGGCCAGCGTCCTGACTTTC.

This clonotype occurred many times. This rearrangement joins TRBV4-3 to TRBJ2-2, with TRBD1 identical over 8 bases. The CDR3 runs to 14 residues. CDR1 and CDR2 (germline): LGHNA, YSLEER. Trimming took 0 bases from V and 6 from J; bases not matched to a gene: 0. The CDR3 region is CASSQDRGPGELFF. As DNA, the CDR3 is TGCGCCAGCAGCCAAGACAGGGGGCCCGGGGAGCTGTTTTTT.

As regards this clonotype: One end of the junction fails to match germline, which may point to a read error. The chain combines TRBV7-8 with TRBJ2-7, with TRBD1 matching over 7 bases. Germline CDR1 is SGHVS and CDR2 is FQNEAQ. The CDR3 contains 14 residues. CDR3 amino acids: CTSSLGTASYEQYF. CDR3 nucleotide sequence: TGTACCAGCAGCTTGGGGACAGCTTCCTACGAGCAGTACTTC.

The chain uses TRBV11-2 and TRBJ2-3; D gene unclear. Trimming removed 2 bases at V and 8 bases at J, with 11 bases between. The length of the CDR3 is 13 residues. Germline V gene data show CDR1 as SGHAT and CDR2 as FQNNGV. CDR3 in DNA: TGTGCCAGCAGCTTAAGTATTGTCGGTACGCAGTATTTT. Amino acids: CASSLSIVGTQYF. Based on the CDR3 plus reference TRBV11-2 and TRBJ2-3, the full variable domain is EAGVAQSPRYKIIEKRQSVAFWCNPISGHATLYWYQQILGQGPKLLIQFQNNGVVDDSQLPKDRFSAERLKGVDSTLKIQPAKLEDSAVYLCASSLSIVGTQYFGPGTRLTVL.

The chain employs TRBV12-3 or TRBV12-4 and TRBJ2-5; D is perhaps TRBD2 (6 bases). Trimming took off 8 bases at V and 9 bases at J, with 10 bases between the two ends. The CDR3 runs 10 residues. The CDR3 spells CASAGGAQYF. Here the CDR3 DNA reads TGTGCCAGCGCCGGAGGGGCCCAGTACTTC.